Presented here are 16 T cell receptor beta chains from one specimen sequenced in a study of blood T cell repertoires in COVID-19. Clones were sequenced by immunoSEQ multiplex PCR, and TCRdb holds only the in-frame ones, with some missing. The repertoire holds approximately 170,000 clones, with roughly 78% as singletons. Sequenced material: PBMCs or T cells enriched from blood (not recorded which). These receptors all come from a woman aged 70-85 years in a cohort exposed to, infected with or recovered from COVID-19 (not recorded which).

The chain couples TRBV18 to TRBJ2-3; 11 bases line up with TRBD2. Germline CDR1 and CDR2: KGHSH and LQKENI. CDR3 size: 15 residues. The J segment lost 4 bases and the V segment lost 5 bases, leaving 5 bases of the junction unmatched. The CDR3 sequence is CASSDSGRAPDTQYF. CDR3 DNA sequence: TGTGCCAGCTCAGATAGCGGGAGGGCCCCAGATACGCAGTATTTT.

V gene TRBV15 combines with J gene TRBJ1-3; the D gene is possibly TRBD1 (6 bases). The CDR3 loop spans 14 amino acids. Per the germline V gene, CDR1 is LNHNV and CDR2 is YYDKDF (reference sequence). Trimming pared 2 bases from V and 8 bases from J, leaving 13 bases between. CDR3 coding DNA: TGTGCCACCAGCAGAAGAAGCAGGGGAGACACCATATATTTT. This translates into CATSRRSRGDTIYF.

This chain uses TRBV2 with TRBJ1-5; 8 nucleotides align to TRBD1. The CDR3 length is 14 residues. Germline-derived CDR1 and CDR2 are SNHLY and FYNNEI. V lost 8 bases, J lost 11 bases, and 14 bases stayed unmatched. The DNA for the CDR3 is TGTGCCAGCGGAGGGACAGGAGGTATTGTGGCCCAGCATTTT. Protein: CASGGTGGIVAQHF.

The chain carries TRBV5-1 and TRBJ2-1; TRBD2 is a possible D gene (6 bases). CDR3 length equals 15 residues. Germline lookup yields CDR1 SGHRS and CDR2 YFSETQ. Trimming left V 0 bases short and J 3 bases short, with 10 bases between. The CDR3 loop reads CASSLGDWVYNEQFF. CDR3 DNA: TGCGCCAGCAGCTTGGGGGACTGGGTCTACAATGAGCAGTTCTTC. Variable domain in full (rest from reference TRBV5-1 and TRBJ2-1): KAGVTQTPRYLIKTRGQQVTLSCSPISGHRSVSWYQQTPGQGLQFLFEYFSETQRNKGNFPGRFSGRQFSNSRSEMNVSTLELGDSALYLCASSLGDWVYNEQFFGPGTRLTVL.

The rearrangement links TRBV5-6 to TRBJ1-2; D is possibly TRBD1 (5 bases). Germline-derived CDR1 and CDR2 are SGHDT and YYEEEE. The CDR3 covers 14 residues. Trimming cost V 4 bases and J 4 bases, with 14 bases left between them. Here the CDR3 reads CASSPGVRPYGYTF. CDR3 bases: TGTGCCAGCAGCCCGGGGGTCAGACCCTATGGCTACACCTTC.

The chain employs TRBV25-1 and TRBJ1-3, with TRBD1 matching 9 bases. Unmatched junction bases numbered 5, after V lost 5 bases and J lost 3 bases. Germline CDR1 reads MGHDK; CDR2 reads SYGVNS. The CDR3 is 15 amino acids. The CDR3 loop is CASSWTGVNGNTIYF. The CDR3 region has the DNA TGTGCCAGCAGTTGGACAGGGGTCAATGGAAACACCATATATTTT.

The chain recombines TRBV5-1 with TRBJ1-6; 7 bases fit TRBD1. V shed 3 bases, J shed 9 bases, and the junction held 6 bases outside the gene matches. From germline, CDR1 is SGHRS and CDR2 YFSETQ. This CDR3 spans 14 amino acids. The chain's CDR3 is CASSYTGDPSPLHF. DNA of the CDR3: TGCGCCAGCAGCTATACAGGGGACCCTTCACCCCTCCACTTT.

The rearrangement uses TRBV5-5 and TRBJ1-2; a weak D match, TRBD1 (6 bases). The V gene lost 0 bases and the J gene lost 2 bases, with 11 bases spanning the gap. Per germline, CDR1 SGHKS and CDR2 YYEKEE (reference sequence). This CDR3 contains 15 residues. The CDR3 bases are TGTGCCAGCAGCTTGGTGGGGACAAAGAACTATGGCTACACCTTC. Protein product: CASSLVGTKNYGYTF.

This chain connects TRBV5-1 to TRBJ2-1; D might be TRBD2 (6 bases). From germline, CDR1 is SGHRS and CDR2 YFSETQ. V lost 4 bases to trimming and J lost 3 bases, with 11 bases between them. The CDR3 has 14 residues. CDR3 DNA sequence: TGCGCCAGCAGCCTGGGCGGGGACTACAATGAGCAGTTCTTC. This translates into CASSLGGDYNEQFF.

The chain combines TRBV24-1 with TRBJ2-1; 9 bases fit TRBD2. V lost 5 bases to trimming and J lost 9 bases; unmatched junction nucleotides: 13. The CDR3 is 16 residues long. The germline gives CDR1 KGHDR, CDR2 SFDVKD. The CDR3 nucleotides are TGTGCCACCAGTGCCCCCGGTGGCGGGAGGGAAGGTGAGCAGTTCTTC. This encodes CATSAPGGGREGEQFF.

V gene TRBV28 combines with J gene TRBJ1-2; TRBD1 aligns across 8 bases. CDR3 length: 17 residues. Germline CDR1 MDHEN, CDR2 SYDVKM. The junction had 19 bases not matched to a gene; V was cut back by 7 bases and J by 6 bases. The CDR3 loop reads CASIIRQGRPQGHGYTF. In DNA form, the CDR3 reads TGTGCCAGCATTATACGACAGGGGAGGCCCCAAGGCCATGGCTACACCTTC.

The chain joins TRBV15 to TRBJ2-2, with TRBD2 identical over 10 bases. The CDR3 runs to 18 residues. CDR1 is LNHNV and CDR2 is YYDKDF in the germline V gene (reference sequence). The V segment lost 0 bases and the J segment 5 bases; nucleotides outside the gene matches: 9. CDR3 nucleotides: TGTGCCACCAGCAGAGATGTGCCTAGCGGGAGTAGTACCGGGGAGCTGTTTTTT. Translating it yields CATSRDVPSGSSTGELFF.

This clone is a singleton in its sample. V gene TRBV7-2 combines with J gene TRBJ1-6; D unresolved. Trimming cost V 1 base and J 7 bases, with 8 bases left between them. Germline CDR1 is SGHTA and CDR2 is FQGNSA. The CDR3 contains 14 residues. The CDR3 nucleotides read TGTGCCAGCAGCTTAGGGTGGAGGAATTCACCCCTCCACTTT. Residues: CASSLGWRNSPLHF.

This chain joins TRBV27 and TRBJ2-7; possibly TRBD2 for D (6 bases). V lost 3 bases, J lost 2 bases, and 14 bases lay in between. Germline V gene lookup returns CDR1 MNHEY and CDR2 SMNVEV (reference sequence). This CDR3 comprises 15 residues. Written as DNA, the CDR3 is TGTGCCAGCAGTTTCGGCGGGGCCCTCGCCTACGAGCAGTACTTC. It is translated as CASSFGGALAYEQYF.

V gene TRBV28 combines with J gene TRBJ1-2, with 12 bases fitting TRBD1. The germline V gene encodes CDR1 MDHEN and CDR2 SYDVKM. The CDR3 covers 16 residues. Germline trimming cut 4 bases from V and 2 bases from J; bases unmatched to any gene: 5. The DNA of the CDR3 is TGTGCCAGCAGTTCGGGACAGGGGGCGCGAAACTATGGCTACACCTTC. It is translated as CASSSGQGARNYGYTF.

The count of this clone is one. V is TRBV5-4 and J is TRBJ2-5; possibly TRBD1 for D (5 bases). With 0 bases removed from V and 6 bases from J, the gap between germline ends came to 9 bases. This CDR3 is built from 13 residues. CDR1 SGHNT and CDR2 YYREEE come from the germline V gene (reference sequence). The CDR3 bases are TGTGCCAGCAGCTTGGACAGGCACCAGACCCAGTACTTC. It yields the protein CASSLDRHQTQYF.